Each of the 5 T cell receptor beta chains below was sequenced from the same sample in a study of blood T cells in healthy people across ages. Alongside a J-beta primer mix, a sample-barcoded 5' primer served in a second PCR lasting 7 to 11 cycles. MiXCR was run by TCRdb on the 5' RACE reads, yielding one entry per CDR3 protein. Of fewer than 2,000,000 distinct CDR3 sequences listed, about 32% are singletons. The sequenced sample consisted of blood. Receptors were obtained from a woman aged 30 to 39 in good health.

This clonotype was detected only a few times. The gene calls are TRBV6-1 and TRBJ1-2, with 9 bases aligning to TRBD1. In germline, CDR1 is MNHNS, CDR2 SASEGT. V dropped 6 bases and J dropped 5; count of bases not matched to a gene: 10. This CDR3 has 15 amino acids. The CDR3 DNA is TGTGCCAGCAGCCCCGGGACAGGGTCTCCGTATGGCTACACCTTC. The encoded protein is CASSPGTGSPYGYTF.

V is TRBV24-1 and J is TRBJ2-1; 7 bases agree with TRBD1. In germline, CDR1 is KGHDR, CDR2 SFDVKD. The CDR3 consists of 14 residues. V lost 2 bases to trimming and J lost 8 bases; unmatched junction nucleotides: 5. CDR3 DNA: TGTGCCACCAGTGATTCCCGACAGGGCTATGAGCAGTTCTTC. This encodes CATSDSRQGYEQFF.

This clonotype was seen a few times. The CDR3 spells CSVDPLNTGELFF. The CDR3 nucleotides are TGCAGCGTTGACCCCCTGAACACCGGGGAGCTGTTTTTT. The J gene is TRBJ2-2, the V gene TRBV29-1; D is unclear. V lost 3 bases and J 1 base, leaving 6 bases between the germline ends. The CDR3 totals 13 residues. Per germline, CDR1 SQVTM and CDR2 ANQGSEA.

The chain employs TRBV10-3 and TRBJ2-7; 8 nucleotides match TRBD2. CDR3 length: 15 residues. Germline assignment: CDR1 ENHRY and CDR2 SYGVKD. The ends lost 2 bases at V and 1 base at J; junction bases unmatched: 4. CDR3 loop: CAISERERESYEQYF. CDR3 sequence (DNA): TGTGCCATCAGTGAGAGAGAGCGGGAGTCCTACGAGCAGTACTTC.

This chain links TRBV7-9 with TRBJ2-1; TRBD2 matches at 7 bases. Per germline, CDR1 SEHNR and CDR2 FQNEAQ (reference sequence). The trim removed 6 bases at V and 7 bases at J, leaving 12 bases unmatched. The CDR3 has 15 amino acids. The CDR3 loop is CASSHSSGSRNEQFF. In DNA form, the CDR3 reads TGTGCCAGCAGTCACTCTAGCGGCTCAAGGAATGAGCAGTTCTTC.